Listed below are T cell receptor beta chains from one sample, sequenced in a study of T cell responses to AZD1222 COVID-19 vaccine. Some clones are missing from TCRdb's copy, which holds only in-frame ones; the method was immunoSEQ multiplex PCR. The sample holds tens of thousands of clones, 85% to 90% seen once. Specimen: peripheral blood, collected 28 days after the second AZD1222 dose. The receptors come from an adult who received the AZD1222 COVID-19 vaccine. The CDR3 runs from the conserved cysteine through the conserved F or W. Fields, in order: D gene, clone size, J gene, V gene, CDR3 DNA, CDR3 protein. D genes are given only for firm matches. Size is stated for part of the rows, as once, few or many counts, or as a class when the clone is expanded.

>NA|NA|TRBJ1-1|TRBV20-1
TGCAGTGCTAGTGAGGGGACCAACACTGAAGCTTTCTTT
CSASEGTNTEAFF
>NA|once|TRBJ2-1|TRBV10-3
TGTGCCATCAGGGGAGGCGGGTGGGATGAGCAGTTCTTC
CAIRGGGWDEQFF
>NA|once|TRBJ2-1|TRBV2
TGTGCCAGCAAGGAGCGGGTGTACGAGCAGTTCTTC
CASKERVYEQFF
>NA|NA|TRBJ1-4|TRBV4-1
TGCGCCAGCAGCCGGGACACTTCAACTAATGAAAAACTGTTTTTT
CASSRDTSTNEKLFF
>NA|NA|TRBJ1-5|TRBV10-2
TGCGCCAGCAGCCAGCAGGGGACGGGACAGCCCCAGCATTTT
CASSQQGTGQPQHF
>NA|NA|TRBJ2-1|TRBV3-1/TRBV3-2
TGTGCCAGCACCCAATCGGCGATGGCGGGGGAGCAGTTCTTC
CASTQSAMAGEQFF
>NA|NA|TRBJ2-3|TRBV11-1
TGTGCCAGCAGCCCATTCAGGGGCAACACAGATACGCAGTATTTT
CASSPFRGNTDTQYF
>TRBD2|NA|TRBJ2-7|TRBV5-4
TGTGCCAGCAGCGCGGGGGGGGGCCTTCCCTCCTACGAGCAGTACTTC
CASSAGGGLPSYEQYF
>NA|NA|TRBJ1-6|TRBV19
TGTGCCAGTAGTAACAACGAGGGAAATTCACCCCTCCACTTT
CASSNNEGNSPLHF
>TRBD1|NA|TRBJ1-1|TRBV5-8
TGTGCCAGCAGCCCCGGGAGGGTGGGACAGGCGCGGCGGGAAGCTTTCTTT
CASSPGRVGQARREAFF
>NA|NA|TRBJ1-1|TRBV7-9
TGTGCCAGCAGCTTCCTCGGGGGAGGGGGAACTGAAGCTTTCTTT
CASSFLGGGGTEAFF
>TRBD1|NA|TRBJ2-7|TRBV7-6
TGTGCCAGCAGCTTAACGGACAGGGGATCCCTTAGTAGAGAGCAGTACTTC
CASSLTDRGSLSREQYF
>TRBD1|once|TRBJ2-5|TRBV14
TGTGCCAGCAGTTCCGGACAGGGGCGAGAGACCCAGTACTTC
CASSSGQGRETQYF
>NA|NA|TRBJ2-5|TRBV5-1
TGCGCCAGCACCGGACAGAGACGGTACCAAGAGACCCAGTACTTC
CASTGQRRYQETQYF
>NA|NA|TRBJ2-1|TRBV6-5
TGTGCCAGCGGAAACCGTAGGCACCAGGCCAATGAGCAGTTCTTC
CASGNRRHQANEQFF
>NA|NA|TRBJ1-4|TRBV6-5
TGTGCCAGTATGATGGGGGCGTCTAATGAAAAACTGTTTTTT
CASMMGASNEKLFF
>TRBD1|NA|TRBJ1-2|TRBV6-6
TGTGCCAGCAGTTGGACAGGGGAGGGCTACACCTTC
CASSWTGEGYTF
>TRBD1|NA|TRBJ1-2|TRBV5-1
TGCGCCAGCAGCTTGGTGGGACAGCGAGCTAACTATGGCTACACCTTC
CASSLVGQRANYGYTF
>TRBD1|NA|TRBJ1-6|TRBV5-6
TGTGCCAGCAGCACTAGGACAGGGCATAATTCACCCCTCCACTTT
CASSTRTGHNSPLHF
>NA|once|TRBJ2-7|TRBV3-1/TRBV3-2
TGTGCCAGCAGCCGAGAGGGAGCAGGGAGGGGACACCTCTACGAGCAGTACTTC
CASSREGAGRGHLYEQYF
>NA|NA|TRBJ1-5|TRBV10-3
TGTGCCATCAGTGAATCGGGACTCGTAACTAGCAATCAGCCCCAGCATTTT
CAISESGLVTSNQPQHF
>NA|NA|TRBJ1-5|TRBV28
TGTGCCAGCAGTCTCGAATTGTTTCAGCCCCAGCATTTT
CASSLELFQPQHF
>NA|NA|TRBJ1-1|TRBV20-1
TGCAGTGCTCTAGACGTCCCTGAAGCTTTCTTT
CSALDVPEAFF
>NA|NA|TRBJ1-4|TRBV7-2
TGTGCCAGCAGCTTAGGAAGGGCAACTAATGAAAAACTGTTTTTT
CASSLGRATNEKLFF
>NA|NA|TRBJ2-7|TRBV4-2
TGTGCCAGCAGCCAAGACTCACAGGCCTTCTACGAGCAGTACTTC
CASSQDSQAFYEQYF
>NA|NA|TRBJ1-1|TRBV5-1
TGCGCCAGCAGCGAGGACAATCTGAACACTGAAGCTTTCTTT
CASSEDNLNTEAFF
>NA|NA|TRBJ2-2|TRBV6-5
TGTGCCAGCAGTTACTCTAACACCGGGGAGCTGTTTTTT
CASSYSNTGELFF
>TRBD1|NA|TRBJ2-2|TRBV6-5
TGTGCCAGCAGAACAGGGGACACCGGGGAGCTGTTTTTT
CASRTGDTGELFF
>NA|NA|TRBJ1-2|TRBV9
TGTGCCAGCAGACAGAACTATGGCTACACCTTC
CASRQNYGYTF
>NA|once|TRBJ1-2|TRBV27
TGTGCCAGCAGTCCCCGGGCTCTCTATGGCTACACCTTC
CASSPRALYGYTF
>TRBD2|NA|TRBJ2-5|TRBV29-1
TGCGCCGTCTCGTGGTGGGAGGGCCAAGAGACCCAGTACTTC
CAVSWWEGQETQYF
>NA|NA|TRBJ1-4|TRBV28
TGTGCCAGCAGTTTTCCTCCGGCCAGGGGAAAACTGTTTTTT
CASSFPPARGKLFF
>NA|NA|TRBJ1-5|TRBV7-3
TGTGCCAGCAGCTGGAGGGTGGTCCAGCCCCAGCATTTT
CASSWRVVQPQHF
>NA|NA|TRBJ1-2|TRBV28
TGTGCCAGCAGTTTACCAGGGACCGACGGGGGGGGCTACACCTTC
CASSLPGTDGGGYTF
>NA|once|TRBJ2-7|TRBV7-9
TGTGCCAGCAGCTTAGGTCCGGAGTCAAGGGAGCAGTACTTC
CASSLGPESREQYF
>NA|NA|TRBJ1-2|TRBV29-1
TGCAGCGTTTCACAGAGTCAGAACTATGGCTACACCTTC
CSVSQSQNYGYTF
>TRBD1|NA|TRBJ1-1|TRBV7-8
TGTGCCAGCAGCCCATACAGGGGGCGCAACACTGAAGCTTTCTTT
CASSPYRGRNTEAFF
>NA|NA|TRBJ2-5|TRBV3-1/TRBV3-2
TGTGCCAGCAGCAGGGGCTCGAAGGGGACCCAGTACTTC
CASSRGSKGTQYF
>NA|NA|TRBJ1-1|TRBV5-1
TGCGCCAGCAGCTTGGGGCGGCTGAACACTGAAGCTTTCTTT
CASSLGRLNTEAFF
>TRBD2|NA|TRBJ2-1|TRBV30
TGTGCCGGTAGGGAGTGGCGGGGGGGTATCCAGTTCTTC
CAGREWRGGIQFF
>NA|NA|TRBJ1-1|TRBV3-1/TRBV3-2
TGTGCCAGCAGCCAAGAACGTTTGAGGGGCCAGGAAGCTTTCTTT
CASSQERLRGQEAFF
>TRBD1|NA|TRBJ1-2|TRBV9
TGTGCCAGCAGCGGACAGGGGAACAGTGGCTACACCTTC
CASSGQGNSGYTF
>NA|NA|TRBJ2-3|TRBV6-5
TGTGCCAGCAGTTACTCCCTCACTGGGGATACGCAGTATTTT
CASSYSLTGDTQYF
>TRBD1|NA|TRBJ2-7|TRBV19
TGTGCCAGTATGGCAGGGGGCTGGTACGAGCAGTACTTC
CASMAGGWYEQYF
>NA|once|TRBJ1-2|TRBV28
TGTGCCAGCGGGGCAGCCTCTAACTATGGCTACACCTTC
CASGAASNYGYTF
>TRBD1|NA|TRBJ1-2|TRBV28
TGTGCCAGCAGTCTTGGGGCAGGGGGCCCCGTGGGCTACACCTTC
CASSLGAGGPVGYTF
>NA|NA|TRBJ1-4|TRBV29-1
TGCAGCGTTGTCCTGATGACAGGTTATAATGAAAAACTGTTTTTT
CSVVLMTGYNEKLFF
>NA|NA|TRBJ1-5|TRBV5-4
TGTGCCAGCAGCCGCAATCAGCCCCAGCATTTT
CASSRNQPQHF
>TRBD1|NA|TRBJ1-5|TRBV15
TGTGCCACCAGCAGATCGGGACAGGCCCTTGGCAATCAGCCCCAGCATTTT
CATSRSGQALGNQPQHF
>TRBD2|NA|TRBJ2-3|TRBV6-2/TRBV6-3
TGTGCCAGCAGCAGTAGCGGGGGGGCGGCAGATACGCAGTATTTT
CASSSSGGAADTQYF
>NA|NA|TRBJ1-3|TRBV6-1
TGTGCCAGCAGTGAAGTCGGACACTCTGGAAACACCATATATTTT
CASSEVGHSGNTIYF
>TRBD2|NA|TRBJ2-2|TRBV30
TGTGCCTGGAGGTCCCTACTAGCGGGGGGCCGGGACACCGGGGAGCTGTTTTTT
CAWRSLLAGGRDTGELFF
>TRBD1|NA|TRBJ2-7|TRBV9
TGTGCCAGCAGCGTAGGGCGGGGACAGGGAAAAAGTTACGAGCAGTACTTC
CASSVGRGQGKSYEQYF